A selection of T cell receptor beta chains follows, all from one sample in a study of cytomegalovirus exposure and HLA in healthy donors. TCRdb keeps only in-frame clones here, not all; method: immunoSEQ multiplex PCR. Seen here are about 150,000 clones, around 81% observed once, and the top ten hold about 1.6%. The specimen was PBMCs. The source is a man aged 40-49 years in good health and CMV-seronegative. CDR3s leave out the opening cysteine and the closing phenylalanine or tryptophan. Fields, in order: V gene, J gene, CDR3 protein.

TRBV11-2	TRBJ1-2	ASSFSRDRGLGYGYT
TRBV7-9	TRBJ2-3	ASSPRTGGTDTQY
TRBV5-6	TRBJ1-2	ASSLTGTAYGYT
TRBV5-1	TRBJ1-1	ASSFTGQQKNTEAF
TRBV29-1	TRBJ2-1	SVRASGGYNEQF
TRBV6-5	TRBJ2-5	ASSYGTGATQY
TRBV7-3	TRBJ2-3	ASSLTHSAGGDTQY
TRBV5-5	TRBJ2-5	ASSLGRKETQY
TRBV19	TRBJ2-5	ASSIDPLAGGPETQY
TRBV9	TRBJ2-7	ASSPREAEGGSEQY
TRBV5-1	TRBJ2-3	ASGGTSGLTDTQY
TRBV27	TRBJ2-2	ASSSDRTNTGELF
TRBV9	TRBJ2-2	ASSVRGDQNTGELF
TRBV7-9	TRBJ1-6	ASSLNKTGGQNSPLH
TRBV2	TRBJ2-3	ASSGYSGSTDTQY
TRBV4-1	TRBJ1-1	ASSQPLDRNTEAF
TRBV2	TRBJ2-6	ASTRGSASGANGLT
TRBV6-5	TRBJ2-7	ASSYGQGHSYEQY
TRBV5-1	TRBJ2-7	ASSLNRDTSYEQY
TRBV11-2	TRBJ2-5	ASSSRTGMYETQY
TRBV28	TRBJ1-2	ASSLFGGRDYGYT
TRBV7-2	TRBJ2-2	ASSPRYTGELF
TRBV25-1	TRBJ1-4	ASSGQPEKLF
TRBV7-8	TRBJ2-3	ASSTGQGRSTDTQY
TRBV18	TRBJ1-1	ASSSFRDEAF
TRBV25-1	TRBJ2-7	ASSLKTSGVSYEQY
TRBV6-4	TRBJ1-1	ASSEQGGDTEAF
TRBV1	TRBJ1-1	TSSPRTGGDRPIKNTEAF
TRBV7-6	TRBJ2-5	ASGPGRTTQY